One sample yielded the 20 T cell receptor beta chains listed below, sequenced in a study of OX40 agonist ivuxolimab in advanced cancers. Profiled with immunoSEQ multiplex PCR; TCRdb holds only in-frame clones, not every one. The sample yields some 60,000 clones, 65% to 85% seen once. The specimen was CD4+ or CD8+ T cells sorted from blood, collected in a trial of the OX40 agonist ivuxolimab. The receptor set was obtained from an adult with an advanced solid tumor such as melanoma, head and neck, liver or kidney cancer.

The CDR3 DNA is TGTGCCAGCAGTTCCCTCAGCGGGAGTAACTACAATGAGCAGTTCTTC. It is translated as CASSSLSGSNYNEQFF. The genes are TRBV28 and TRBJ2-1; TRBD2 matches 8 bases. V gave up 4 bases and J gave up 3 bases; unmatched junction bases: 8. Germline assignment: CDR1 MDHEN and CDR2 SYDVKM. This CDR3 contains 16 residues.

This clone counts as medium-sized. This rearrangement joins TRBV7-9 to TRBJ1-5; D gene uncertain. From germline, CDR1 is SEHNR and CDR2 FQNEAQ (reference sequence). V was cut by 1 base and J by 1 base, with 8 bases left in between. The CDR3 spans 15 residues. The CDR3 spells CASSLGPLSNQPQHF. DNA of the CDR3: TGTGCCAGCAGCTTAGGGCCTCTCAGCAATCAGCCCCAGCATTTT.

This chain connects TRBV12-5 to TRBJ2-1; 8 positions agree with TRBD1. After removal of 1 base from V and 12 bases from J, the junction contained 5 bases not matched to a gene. The germline CDR1 and CDR2 sequences are LGHNT and FRNRAP. CDR3 size: 13 residues. CDR3 coding DNA: TGTGCTAGTGGTTTGGCAGGGGGCTTCGGGCAGTTCTTC. Translated: CASGLAGGFGQFF.

The CDR3 sequence is CASSLGRGYEQYV. CDR3 bases: TGTGCCAGCAGCTTAGGGCGGGGTTACGAGCAGTACGTC. The genes are TRBV7-2 and TRBJ2-7; D perhaps matches TRBD2 (6 bases). CDR3 length: 13 amino acids. V gave up 1 base and J gave up 4 bases, with 8 bases separating them. Germline V lookup: CDR1 SGHTA, CDR2 FQGNSA.

This chain links TRBV27 with TRBJ2-3; 7 positions agree with TRBD2. The CDR3 has 16 amino acids. Germline V lookup: CDR1 MNHEY, CDR2 SMNVEV (reference sequence). With 7 bases clipped from V and 0 bases from J, the junction kept 10 bases outside the gene matches. CDR3 sequence: CASNRLADLSTDTQYF. The CDR3 DNA reads TGTGCCAGCAACCGACTAGCAGATCTTAGCACAGATACGCAGTATTTT.

The J gene is TRBJ1-5, the V gene TRBV4-2; TRBD1 is a possible D gene (6 bases). Germline CDR1 LGHNA, CDR2 YNFKEQ. V was pared by 1 base and J by 7 bases, with 17 bases between. This CDR3 region has 16 residues. The chain's CDR3 is CASSQGLTGQDQPQHF. DNA of the CDR3: TGTGCCAGCAGCCAAGGGTTAACAGGGCAGGACCAGCCCCAGCATTTT.

V gene TRBV4-3 combines with J gene TRBJ2-2, with 7 bases lining up with TRBD2. This CDR3 has 15 amino acids. Germline CDR1 and CDR2: LGHNA and YSLEER. Trimming cost V 4 bases and J 7 bases; bases outside gene matches: 9. The DNA for the CDR3 is TGCGCCAGCAGCCGGGGCGGGAGTGGTGGCGGGGAGCTGTTTTTT. Translation gives CASSRGGSGGGELFF.

The gene calls are TRBV23-1 and TRBJ2-1; D may match TRBD1 or TRBD2 (5 bases each). TRBV23-1 is filed as an ORF, its function uncertain. This CDR3 spans 13 amino acids. V was shortened by 4 bases and J by 7 bases, with 11 bases between the two germline ends. The CDR3 DNA sequence: TGCGCCAGCAGTCTCGAAGAGGGGAATGAGCAGTTCTTC. This gives the protein CASSLEEGNEQFF.

This clone was recorded a few times. The CDR3 DNA reads TGCGCCAGCGCAACGACTAGCGGAGCCTACGAGCAGTACTTC. It encodes CASATTSGAYEQYF. V and J are TRBV5-1 and TRBJ2-7, with 9 bases lining up with TRBD2. The germline gives CDR1 SGHRS, CDR2 YFSETQ. The CDR3 runs 14 residues. J lost 2 bases, V lost 7 bases, and 7 bases had no gene match.

V is TRBV18 and J is TRBJ1-6, with TRBD1 matching over 10 bases. After removal of 3 bases from V and 7 bases from J, the junction contained 3 bases not matched to a gene. The CDR3 runs to 15 residues. Per germline, CDR1 KGHSH and CDR2 LQKENI. DNA for the CDR3: TGTGCCAGCTCACCGGTGGGACAGGGGAATTCACCCCTCCACTTT. This encodes CASSPVGQGNSPLHF.

This clone was seen a few times. This chain uses TRBV6-5 with TRBJ2-7; D is perhaps TRBD1 (5 bases). The CDR3 covers 16 residues. Germline V gene sequence: CDR1 MNHEY, CDR2 SVGAGI. Trimming stripped 2 bases from V and 2 bases from J, with 16 bases between. CDR3 residues: CASSYNLAQATYEQYF. DNA for the CDR3: TGTGCCAGCAGTTACAACCTGGCACAGGCCACCTACGAGCAGTACTTC.

This clone was seen a few times. The chain employs TRBV11-2 and TRBJ2-2; D not resolved. The CDR3 has 13 residues. Germline values: CDR1 SGHAT, CDR2 FQNNGV. V was cut by 3 bases and J by 4 bases, with 6 bases left in between. The CDR3 spells CASSFDPTGELFF. DNA of the CDR3: TGTGCCAGCAGCTTTGACCCCACCGGGGAGCTGTTTTTT.

The chain recombines TRBV19 with TRBJ1-5; 7 bases agree with TRBD1. The CDR3 consists of 13 residues. Trimming cost V 6 bases and J 3 bases; bases outside gene matches: 2. From germline, CDR1 is LNHDA and CDR2 SQIVND (reference sequence). Here the CDR3 reads CASRGTANQPQHF. Here the CDR3 DNA reads TGTGCCAGTAGAGGGACAGCCAATCAGCCCCAGCATTTT. Variable domain in full (rest from reference TRBV19 and TRBJ1-5): DGGITQSPKYLFRKEGQNVTLSCEQNLNHDAMYWYRQDPGQGLRLIYYSQIVNDFQKGDIAEGYSVSREKKESFPLTVTSAQKNPTAFYLCASRGTANQPQHFGDGTRLSIL.

This clone showed up just once. The chain carries TRBV5-1 and TRBJ2-2; TRBD1 agrees at 8 bases. The CDR3 is 16 amino acids. V gave up 2 bases and J gave up 1 base; unmatched junction bases: 4. Germline lookup yields CDR1 SGHRS and CDR2 YFSETQ. CDR3 bases: TGCGCCAGCAGCTTTCCCGGGACAGGGAACACCGGGGAGCTGTTTTTT. Encoded protein: CASSFPGTGNTGELFF.

J is TRBJ2-3 and V is TRBV12-5, with 11 bases identical to TRBD1. There are 16 residues in the CDR3. Per the germline V gene, CDR1 is LGHNT and CDR2 is FRNRAP. The J segment lost 6 bases and the V segment lost 1 base, leaving 6 bases of the junction unmatched. The CDR3 bases are TGTGCTAGTGGTTTGGGCGGACAGGGGGCGAAGGATACGCAGTATTTT. Its protein product is CASGLGGQGAKDTQYF.

The chain uses TRBV5-1 and TRBJ2-7; D is unresolved. The CDR3 has 13 residues. V was pared by 7 bases and J by 0 bases, with 11 bases between. Germline lookup yields CDR1 SGHRS and CDR2 YFSETQ. The CDR3, as DNA: TGCGCCAGCTTTTTGTCAGGCTCCTACGAGCAGTACGTC. As protein: CASFLSGSYEQYV.

V usage is TRBV19 and J usage is TRBJ1-4; a possible D gene is TRBD1 (6 bases). There are 15 residues in the CDR3. The V and J ends lost 7 bases and 5 bases respectively, with 17 bases between them. Germline V CDR1 and CDR2: LNHDA, SQIVND (reference sequence). CDR3 region: CASMFFHQGNEKLFF. CDR3 in DNA: TGTGCCAGTATGTTTTTCCACCAGGGGAATGAAAAACTGTTTTTT.

The gene calls are TRBV6-5 and TRBJ1-1; tentative D call: TRBD1 (5 bases). The CDR3 is made up of 16 amino acids. V lost 2 bases, J lost 0 bases, and 13 bases lay in between. CDR1 MNHEY and CDR2 SVGAGI come from the germline V gene. CDR3 coding DNA: TGTGCCAGCAGTTACGGGGAAAGGGGTTTGAACACTGAAGCTTTCTTT. This encodes CASSYGERGLNTEAFF.

This clone was counted only a few times. The chain carries TRBV10-3 and TRBJ1-3; TRBD1 matches at 7 bases. The germline CDR1 and CDR2 sequences are ENHRY and SYGVKD. Trimming took 6 bases from V and 2 from J; bases not matched to a gene: 4. The CDR3 extends over 14 amino acids. DNA of the CDR3: TGTGCCATCAGCCCAGGGGGAGCTGGAAACACCATATATTTT. Amino acid sequence: CAISPGGAGNTIYF.

A few counts support this clone. The CDR3 DNA reads TGTGCCAGCATGCTTCTAGGACTAGCGGGAATAGGAAATGAGCAGTTCTTC. It codes for CASMLLGLAGIGNEQFF. The chain links TRBV5-6 to TRBJ2-1; TRBD2 aligns across 12 bases. V shed 6 bases and J 7 bases; nucleotides not matched to a gene: 14. The CDR3 runs to 17 residues. Germline CDR1 and CDR2: SGHDT and YYEEEE.